A single sample is the source of the 2 T cell receptor beta chains below, sequenced in a study of shared clonotypes between healthy human individuals. The table came from immunoSEQ multiplex PCR; TCRdb's copy has only in-frame clones and leaves some out. Here the sample spans about 600,000 clones, around 97% being singletons. The sequenced sample consisted of naive CD4+ T cells sorted from blood. Subset indicated: CD45RA+ positively selected. These receptors all stem from a woman aged 25 to 39 in good health.

The chain joins TRBV28 to TRBJ1-5, with 7 bases identical to TRBD1. Germline CDR1 is MDHEN and CDR2 is SYDVKM. V gave up 5 bases and J gave up 6 bases; unmatched junction bases: 4. The CDR3 length is 13 residues. CDR3: CASSIQGSQPQHF. CDR3 nucleotides: TGTGCCAGCAGTATACAGGGGAGTCAGCCCCAGCATTTT. The whole variable domain, remainder taken from reference TRBV28 and TRBJ1-5, is DVKVTQSSRYLVKRTGEKVFLECVQDMDHENMFWYRQDPGLGLRLIYFSYDVKMKEKGDIPEGYSVSREKKERFSLILESASTNQTSMYLCASSIQGSQPQHFGDGTRLSIL.

The V and J genes are TRBV20-1 and TRBJ1-4; D gene unclear. The V gene's germline CDR1 is DFQATT and CDR2 SNEGSKA (reference sequence). The V end was cut by 7 bases, the J end by 8 bases, with 2 bases between. This CDR3 spans 8 amino acids. CDR3 residues: CSGEKLFF. In nucleotides, the CDR3 is TGCAGTGGGGAAAAACTGTTTTTT.